This T cell receptor (beta chain) comes out of a study of identical twins. Trimming shortened V by 4 bases and J by 1 base, and 14 bases separated the two germline ends. CDR1 is DFQATT, CDR2 SNEGSKA, per germline (reference sequence). The CDR3 runs 14 residues. This clonotype has a count of ten or more. TCRdb itself ran the 5' RACE reads through MiXCR, one entry per CDR3 protein. The table shows some 100,000 distinct CDR3 sequences, with 5.9% occurring only once. This TCR was sampled from a woman aged 45-65 years in good health. Material for sequencing was memory T cells sorted from blood. The chain carries TRBV20-1 and TRBJ2-7; maybe TRBD2 (7 bases). The CDR3 loop is CSATPGGASYEQYF. Written as DNA, the CDR3 is TGCAGTGCTACCCCTGGGGGGGCTTCCTACGAGCAGTACTTC.